This TCR beta chain was documented in a study of blood T cell repertoires in COVID-19. Study-level background: COVID-19 samples from acute and convalescent phases originated in the United States, Italy and Spain.

The CDR3 has 15 amino acids. CDR1 and CDR2 from the germline V gene are SNHLY and FYNNEI. V was pared by 5 bases and J by 0 bases, with 3 bases of the junction left unmatched. Authors' methods: For nucleated cells, counts were estimated from reference gene primer amplification. Profiling relied on immunoSEQ multiplex PCR, and the TCRdb table lists in-frame clones only, not all of them. The V and J calls and clone size come from that table; D and trimming were worked out from the DNA. The repertoire holds hundreds of thousands of clones, with roughly 90% as singletons. This clonotype was sampled from a man in his 60s with COVID-19, enrolled during active disease. The V and J genes are TRBV2 and TRBJ1-2; 10 bases map to TRBD1. Sequenced: peripheral blood. The CDR3 nucleotides are TGTGCCAGCAGTCGAGGACAGGGGGCTAACTATGGCTACACCTTC. Its translation: CASSRGQGANYGYTF.